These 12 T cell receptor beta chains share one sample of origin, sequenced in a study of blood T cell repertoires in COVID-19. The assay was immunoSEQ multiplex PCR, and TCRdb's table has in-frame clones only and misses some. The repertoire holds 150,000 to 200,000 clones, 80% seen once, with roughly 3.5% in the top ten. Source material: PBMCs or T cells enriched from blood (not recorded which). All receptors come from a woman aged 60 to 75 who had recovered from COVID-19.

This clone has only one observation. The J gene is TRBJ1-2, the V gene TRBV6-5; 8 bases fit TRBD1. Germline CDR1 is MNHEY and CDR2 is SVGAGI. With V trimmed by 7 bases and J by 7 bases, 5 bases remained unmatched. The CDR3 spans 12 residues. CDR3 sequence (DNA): TGTGCCAGCATGACAGGGGAGGTTGGCTACACCTTC. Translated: CASMTGEVGYTF.

The CDR3 DNA is TGTGCCAGTAGTATTTCAGGGTTTGGCGGGGAGCTGTTTTTT. Its protein is CASSISGFGGELFF. The chain has TRBV19 and TRBJ2-2, with D perhaps TRBD1 (5 bases). The germline V and J ends were trimmed by 3 bases and 7 bases, with 12 bases remaining between them. This CDR3 contains 14 residues. From germline, CDR1 is LNHDA and CDR2 SQIVND (reference sequence).

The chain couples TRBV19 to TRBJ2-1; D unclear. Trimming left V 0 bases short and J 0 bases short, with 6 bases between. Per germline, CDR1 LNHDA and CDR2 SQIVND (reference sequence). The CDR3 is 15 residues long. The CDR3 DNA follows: TGTGCCAGTAGTATAGATCCCAGCTCCTACAATGAGCAGTTCTTC. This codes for CASSIDPSSYNEQFF.

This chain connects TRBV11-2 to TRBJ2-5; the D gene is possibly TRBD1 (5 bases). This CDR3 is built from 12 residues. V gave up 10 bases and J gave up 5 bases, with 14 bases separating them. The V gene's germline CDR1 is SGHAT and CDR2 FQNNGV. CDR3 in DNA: TGTGCCACCTCGGACATCCAGGAGACCCAGTACTTC. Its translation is CATSDIQETQYF.

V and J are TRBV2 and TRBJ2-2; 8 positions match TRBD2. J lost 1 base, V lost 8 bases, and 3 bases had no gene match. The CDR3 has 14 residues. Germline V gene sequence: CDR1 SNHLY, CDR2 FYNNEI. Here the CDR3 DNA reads TGTGCCAGCCGGCGGGGGGAGAACACCGGGGAGCTGTTTTTT. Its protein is CASRRGENTGELFF. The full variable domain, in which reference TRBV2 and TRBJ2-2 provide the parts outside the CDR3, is EPEVTQTPSHQVTQMGQEVILRCVPISNHLYFYWYRQILGQKVEFLVSFYNNEISEKSEIFDDQFSVERPDGSNFTLKIRSTKLEDSAMYFCASRRGENTGELFFGEGSRLTVL.

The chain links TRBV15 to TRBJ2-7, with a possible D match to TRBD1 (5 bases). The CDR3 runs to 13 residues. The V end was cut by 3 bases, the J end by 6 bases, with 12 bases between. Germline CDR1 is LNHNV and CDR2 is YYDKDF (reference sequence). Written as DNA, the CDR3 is TGTGCCACCAGCAGGGAAGGGGCGCCCGAGCAGTACTTC. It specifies CATSREGAPEQYF.

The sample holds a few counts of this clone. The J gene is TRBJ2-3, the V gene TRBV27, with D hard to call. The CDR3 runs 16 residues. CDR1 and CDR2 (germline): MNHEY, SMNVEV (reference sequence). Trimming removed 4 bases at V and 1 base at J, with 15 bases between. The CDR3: CASSSHLVARTDTQYF. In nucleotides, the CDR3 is TGTGCCAGCAGTTCCCATCTGGTAGCCCGCACAGATACGCAGTATTTT.

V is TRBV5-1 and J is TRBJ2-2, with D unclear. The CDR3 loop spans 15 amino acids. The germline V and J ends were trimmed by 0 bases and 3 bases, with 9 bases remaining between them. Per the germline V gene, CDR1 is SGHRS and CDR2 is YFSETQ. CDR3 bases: TGCGCCAGCAGCTTGGTCCCCCTTGACACCGGGGAGCTGTTTTTT. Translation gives CASSLVPLDTGELFF.

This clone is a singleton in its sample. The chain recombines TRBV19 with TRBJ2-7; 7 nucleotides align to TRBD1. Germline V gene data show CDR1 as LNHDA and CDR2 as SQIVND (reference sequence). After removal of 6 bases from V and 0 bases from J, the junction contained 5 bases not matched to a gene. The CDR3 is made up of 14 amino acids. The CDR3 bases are TGTGCCAGTAGCAAGGGGGCAATCTCCTACGAGCAGTACTTC. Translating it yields CASSKGAISYEQYF.

The CDR3 bases are TGTGCCAGCAGCTATTCTAGCGGAAACACAGATACGCAGTATTTT. Translating it yields CASSYSSGNTDTQYF. V is TRBV5-4 and J is TRBJ2-3; the match to TRBD2 covers 7 bases. CDR1 is SGHNT, CDR2 YYREEE, per germline (reference sequence). The CDR3 spans 15 residues. J lost 2 bases, V lost 3 bases, and 6 bases had no gene match.

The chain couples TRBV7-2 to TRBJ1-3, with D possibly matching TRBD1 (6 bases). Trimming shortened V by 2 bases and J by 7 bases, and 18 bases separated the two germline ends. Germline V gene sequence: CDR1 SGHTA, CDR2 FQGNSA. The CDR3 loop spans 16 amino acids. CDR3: CASSLRGGGGGNTIYF. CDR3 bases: TGTGCCAGCAGCTTAAGGGGGGGAGGTGGAGGGAACACCATATATTTT. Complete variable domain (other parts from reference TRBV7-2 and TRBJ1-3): GAGVSQSPSNKVTEKGKDVELRCDPISGHTALYWYRQSLGQGLEFLIYFQGNSAPDKSGLPSDRFSAERTGGSVSTLTIQRTQQEDSAVYLCASSLRGGGGGNTIYFGEGSWLTVV.

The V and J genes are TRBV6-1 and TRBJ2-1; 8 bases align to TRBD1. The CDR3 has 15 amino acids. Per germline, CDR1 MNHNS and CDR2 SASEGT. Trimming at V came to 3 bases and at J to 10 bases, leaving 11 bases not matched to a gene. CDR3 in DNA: TGTGCCAGCAGTGATTGGGTCAGGGGGCAGGAAGAGCAGTTCTTC. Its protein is CASSDWVRGQEEQFF.